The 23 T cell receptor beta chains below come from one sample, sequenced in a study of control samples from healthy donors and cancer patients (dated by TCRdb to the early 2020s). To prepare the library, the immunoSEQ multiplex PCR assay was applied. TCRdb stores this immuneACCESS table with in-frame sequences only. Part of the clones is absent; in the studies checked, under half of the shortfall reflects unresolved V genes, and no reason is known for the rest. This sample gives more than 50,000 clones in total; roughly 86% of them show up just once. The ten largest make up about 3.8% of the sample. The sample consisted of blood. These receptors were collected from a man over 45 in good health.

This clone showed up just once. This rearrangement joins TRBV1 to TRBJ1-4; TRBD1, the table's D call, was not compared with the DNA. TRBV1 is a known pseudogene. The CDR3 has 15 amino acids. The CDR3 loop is CTSSLVGQVNEKLFF. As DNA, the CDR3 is TGCACCAGCAGCCTAGTGGGACAGGTTAACGAAAAACTGTTTTTT.

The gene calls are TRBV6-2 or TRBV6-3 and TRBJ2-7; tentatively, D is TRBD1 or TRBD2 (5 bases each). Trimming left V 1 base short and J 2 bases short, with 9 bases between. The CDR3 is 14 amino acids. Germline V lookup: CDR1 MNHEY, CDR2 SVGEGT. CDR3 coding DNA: TGTGCCAGCAGTTACTGGGGGTTGCCCTACGAGCAGTACTTC. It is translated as CASSYWGLPYEQYF.

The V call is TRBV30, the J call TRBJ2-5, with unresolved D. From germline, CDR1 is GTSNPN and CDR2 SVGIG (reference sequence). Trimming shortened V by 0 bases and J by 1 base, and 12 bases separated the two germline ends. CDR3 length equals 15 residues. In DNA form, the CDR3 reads TGTGCCTGGAGTGTCGGTGGCCGGGTCCAAGAGACCCAGTACTTC. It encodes CAWSVGGRVQETQYF.

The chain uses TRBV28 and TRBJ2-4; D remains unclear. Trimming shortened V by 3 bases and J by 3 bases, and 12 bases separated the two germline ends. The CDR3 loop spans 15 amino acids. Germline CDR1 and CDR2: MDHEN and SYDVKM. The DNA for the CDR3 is TGTGCCAGCAGTTTGTGGGGTCCTCTCAAAAACATTCAGTACTTC. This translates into CASSLWGPLKNIQYF. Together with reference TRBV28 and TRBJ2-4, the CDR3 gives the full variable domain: DVKVTQSSRYLVKRTGEKVFLECVQDMDHENMFWYRQDPGLGLRLIYFSYDVKMKEKGDIPEGYSVSREKKERFSLILESASTNQTSMYLCASSLWGPLKNIQYFGAGTRLSVL.

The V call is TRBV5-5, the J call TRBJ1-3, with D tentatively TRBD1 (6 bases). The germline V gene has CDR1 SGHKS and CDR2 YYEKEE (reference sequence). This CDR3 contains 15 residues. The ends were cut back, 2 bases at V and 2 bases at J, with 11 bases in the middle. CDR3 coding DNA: TGTGCCAGCAGCTTTTCAGGGGCGGCTGGAAACACCATATATTTT. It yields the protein CASSFSGAAGNTIYF.

For the CDR3, the DNA is TGTGCCAGCTCACCGGAGGCTGGAAACACCATATATTTT. Protein: CASSPEAGNTIYF. V gene TRBV18 combines with J gene TRBJ1-3; no clear D. The CDR3 has 13 amino acids. With 3 bases removed from V and 2 bases from J, the gap between germline ends came to 5 bases. Germline loops: CDR1 KGHSH, CDR2 LQKENI.

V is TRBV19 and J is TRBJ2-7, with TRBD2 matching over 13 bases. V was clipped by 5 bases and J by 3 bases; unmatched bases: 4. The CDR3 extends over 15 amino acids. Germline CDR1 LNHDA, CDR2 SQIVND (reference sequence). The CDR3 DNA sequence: TGTGCCAGTAGTCCCAGGACTAGCGGGAGCTACGAGCAGTACTTC. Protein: CASSPRTSGSYEQYF. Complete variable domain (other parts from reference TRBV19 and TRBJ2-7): DGGITQSPKYLFRKEGQNVTLSCEQNLNHDAMYWYRQDPGQGLRLIYYSQIVNDFQKGDIAEGYSVSREKKESFPLTVTSAQKNPTAFYLCASSPRTSGSYEQYFGPGTRLTVT.

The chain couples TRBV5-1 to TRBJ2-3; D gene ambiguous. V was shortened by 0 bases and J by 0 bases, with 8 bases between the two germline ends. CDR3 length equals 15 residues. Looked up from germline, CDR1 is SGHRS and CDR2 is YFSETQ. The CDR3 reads CASSLGGLSTDTQYF. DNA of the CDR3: TGCGCCAGCAGCTTGGGGGGATTGAGCACAGATACGCAGTATTTT.

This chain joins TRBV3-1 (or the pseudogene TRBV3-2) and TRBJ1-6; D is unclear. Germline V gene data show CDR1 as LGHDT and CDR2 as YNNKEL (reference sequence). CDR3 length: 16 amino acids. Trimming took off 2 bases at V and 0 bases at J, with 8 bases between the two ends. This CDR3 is CASSQSTSSYNSPLHF. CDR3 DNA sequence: TGTGCCAGCAGCCAATCTACAAGCTCCTATAATTCACCCCTCCACTTT.

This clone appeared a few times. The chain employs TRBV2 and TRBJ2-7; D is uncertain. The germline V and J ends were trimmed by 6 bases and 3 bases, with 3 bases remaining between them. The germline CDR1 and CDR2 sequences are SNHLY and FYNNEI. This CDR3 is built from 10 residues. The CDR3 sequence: CASRSYEQYF. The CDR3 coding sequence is TGTGCCAGCAGAAGCTACGAGCAGTACTTC.

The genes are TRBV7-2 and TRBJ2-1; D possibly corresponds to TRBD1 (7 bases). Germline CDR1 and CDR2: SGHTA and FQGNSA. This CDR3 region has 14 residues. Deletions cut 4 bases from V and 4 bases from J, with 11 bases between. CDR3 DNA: TGTGCCAGCAGCTCCAGGGGGGTATACAATGAGCAGTTCTTC. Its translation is CASSSRGVYNEQFF. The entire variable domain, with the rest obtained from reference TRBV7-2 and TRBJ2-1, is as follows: GAGVSQSPSNKVTEKGKDVELRCDPISGHTALYWYRQSLGQGLEFLIYFQGNSAPDKSGLPSDRFSAERTGGSVSTLTIQRTQQEDSAVYLCASSSRGVYNEQFFGPGTRLTVL.

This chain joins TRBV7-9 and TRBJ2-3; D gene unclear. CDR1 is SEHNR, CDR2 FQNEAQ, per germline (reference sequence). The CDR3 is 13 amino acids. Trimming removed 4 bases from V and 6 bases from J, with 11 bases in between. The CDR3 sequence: CASSYPHMDTQYF. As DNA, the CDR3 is TGTGCCAGCAGCTACCCCCACATGGATACGCAGTATTTT.

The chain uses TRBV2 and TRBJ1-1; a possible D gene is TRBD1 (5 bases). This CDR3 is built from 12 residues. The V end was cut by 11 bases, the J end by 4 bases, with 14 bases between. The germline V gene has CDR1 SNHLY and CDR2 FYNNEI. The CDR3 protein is CAGRGLGTEAFF. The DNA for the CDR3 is TGTGCCGGAAGGGGCTTGGGCACTGAAGCTTTCTTT. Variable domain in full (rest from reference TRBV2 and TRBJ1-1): EPEVTQTPSHQVTQMGQEVILRCVPISNHLYFYWYRQILGQKVEFLVSFYNNEISEKSEIFDDQFSVERPDGSNFTLKIRSTKLEDSAMYFCAGRGLGTEAFFGQGTRLTVV.

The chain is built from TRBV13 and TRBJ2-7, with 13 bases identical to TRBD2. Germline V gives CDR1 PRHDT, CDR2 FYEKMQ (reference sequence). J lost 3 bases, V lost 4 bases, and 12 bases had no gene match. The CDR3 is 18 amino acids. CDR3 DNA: TGTGCCAGCAGCTCAGGACTAGCGGGAGCCGGTCGAGACTACGAGCAGTACTTC. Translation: CASSSGLAGAGRDYEQYF.

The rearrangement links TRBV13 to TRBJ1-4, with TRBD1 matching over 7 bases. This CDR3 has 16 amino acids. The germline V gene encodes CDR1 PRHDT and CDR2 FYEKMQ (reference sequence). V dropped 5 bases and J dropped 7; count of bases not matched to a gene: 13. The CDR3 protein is CASSPRIRDRPEKLFF. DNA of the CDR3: TGTGCCAGCAGCCCGAGAATCCGGGACAGACCTGAAAAACTGTTTTTT.

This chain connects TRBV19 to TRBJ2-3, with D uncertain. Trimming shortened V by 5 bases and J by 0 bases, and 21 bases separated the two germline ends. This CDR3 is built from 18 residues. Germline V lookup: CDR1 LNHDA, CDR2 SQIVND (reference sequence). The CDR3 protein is CASSSPSWDKSSTDTQYF. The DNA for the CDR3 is TGTGCCAGTAGTTCACCCTCCTGGGATAAATCTAGCACAGATACGCAGTATTTT.

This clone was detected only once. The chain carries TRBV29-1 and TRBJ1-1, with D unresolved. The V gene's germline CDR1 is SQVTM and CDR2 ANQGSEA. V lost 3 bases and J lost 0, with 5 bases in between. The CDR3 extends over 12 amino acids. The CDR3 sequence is CSVDYLNTEAFF. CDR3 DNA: TGCAGCGTTGACTATCTGAACACTGAAGCTTTCTTT.

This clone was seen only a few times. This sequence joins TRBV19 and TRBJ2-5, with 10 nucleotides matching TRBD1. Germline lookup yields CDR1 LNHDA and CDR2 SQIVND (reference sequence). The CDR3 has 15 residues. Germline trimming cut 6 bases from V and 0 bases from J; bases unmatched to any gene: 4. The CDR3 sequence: CASRRGQGYQETQYF. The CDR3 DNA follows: TGTGCCAGTAGGAGGGGACAGGGGTACCAAGAGACCCAGTACTTC.

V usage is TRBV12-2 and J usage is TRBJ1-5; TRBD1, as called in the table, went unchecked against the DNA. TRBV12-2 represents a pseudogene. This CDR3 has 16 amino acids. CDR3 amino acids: CASRLVQIYSNQPQHF. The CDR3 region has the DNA TGTGCAAGTCGCTTAGTACAGATTTATAGCAATCAGCCCCAGCATTTT.

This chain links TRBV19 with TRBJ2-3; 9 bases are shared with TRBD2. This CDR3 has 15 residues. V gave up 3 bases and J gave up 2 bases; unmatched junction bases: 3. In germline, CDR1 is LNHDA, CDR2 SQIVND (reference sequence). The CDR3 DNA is TGTGCCAGTAGTATCGGCGGGAGGGTCACAGATACGCAGTATTTT. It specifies CASSIGGRVTDTQYF.

The CDR3 DNA follows: TGTGCCAGTAGTATTTCAGGAGGAGGGGGCGGGGAGCTGTTTTTT. It specifies CASSISGGGGGELFF. This sequence joins TRBV19 and TRBJ2-2; D is perhaps TRBD1 or TRBD2 (6 bases each). V was pared by 3 bases and J by 7 bases, with 15 bases between. CDR1 and CDR2 from the germline V gene are LNHDA and SQIVND (reference sequence). This CDR3 has 15 residues.

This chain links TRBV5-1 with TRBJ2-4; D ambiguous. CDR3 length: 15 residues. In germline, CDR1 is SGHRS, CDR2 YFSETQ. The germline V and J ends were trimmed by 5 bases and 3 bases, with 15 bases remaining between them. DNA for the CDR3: TGCGCCAGCAGGGGAACTCCCGTGGGCAAAAACATTCAGTACTTC. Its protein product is CASRGTPVGKNIQYF.

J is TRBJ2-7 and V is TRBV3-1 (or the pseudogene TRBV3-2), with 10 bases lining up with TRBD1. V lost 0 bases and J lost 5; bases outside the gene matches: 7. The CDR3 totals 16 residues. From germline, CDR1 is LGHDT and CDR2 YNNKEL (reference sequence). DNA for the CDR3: TGTGCCAGCAGCCAAGATCTCTGGGGGACAGGGGACGAGCAGTACTTC. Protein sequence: CASSQDLWGTGDEQYF.